This T cell receptor beta chain was recovered during a study of vaccination and CD4 T cells after COVID-19. Comments on this clonotype: The antigen remains undetermined. At one end, the junction sequence differs from germline, possibly due to a read error.

Specified treatment: roughly 11-day PBMC culture with coronavirus spike peptide pools or control peptides (ViraFEST assay). For ViraFEST, peptide pools expanded antigen-specific T cells, after which the TCRs were sequenced. The CDR3 covers 13 residues. From germline, CDR1 is SGHTA and CDR2 FQGNSA. Sequencing of DNA taken from cultured CD4+ T cells relied on the Oncomine TCR Beta short-read assay. TCRdb called the PCR reads again in MiXCR, with one record for every CDR3 protein. There are thousands of distinct CDR3 sequences in the sample; 68% occur only once, and 47% lies in the top ten. The chain joins TRBV7-2 to TRBJ1-2; D is ambiguous. The sample taken for sequencing was CD4+ T cells from blood, cultured in vitro. The origin of this receptor is a human donor who had recovered from COVID-19. CDR3 region: CASSQAQTYGYTF. CDR3 bases: TGCGCCAGCAGCCAAGCTCAAACCTATGGCTACACCTTC.